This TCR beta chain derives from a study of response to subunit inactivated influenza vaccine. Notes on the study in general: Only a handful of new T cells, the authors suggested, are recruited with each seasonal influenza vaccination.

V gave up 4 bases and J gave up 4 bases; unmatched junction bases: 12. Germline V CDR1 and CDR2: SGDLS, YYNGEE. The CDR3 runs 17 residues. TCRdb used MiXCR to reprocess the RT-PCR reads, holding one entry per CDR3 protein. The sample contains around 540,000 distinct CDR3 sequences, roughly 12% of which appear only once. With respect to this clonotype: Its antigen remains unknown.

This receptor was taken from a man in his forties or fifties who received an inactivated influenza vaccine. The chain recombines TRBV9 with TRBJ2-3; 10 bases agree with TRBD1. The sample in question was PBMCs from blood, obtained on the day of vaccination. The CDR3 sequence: CASSTRSAGTGADTQYF. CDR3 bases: TGTGCCAGCAGCACCCGCTCCGCCGGGACAGGGGCAGATACGCAGTATTTT.